This TCR beta chain emerged from a study of T-cell memory formation after mild COVID-19. Across the study: The study found TCR clusters largely donor specific. Study-wide results and caveats: Certain responding clones were present in pre-infection memory, suggesting participation of cross-reactive memory.

Concerning this clonotype itself: Antigen unknown.

TCRdb reprocessed the 5' RACE reads via MiXCR and lists one record per CDR3 protein. In the table there are about 140,000 distinct CDR3 sequences, 11% to 15% of which are singletons. V was cut by 0 bases and J by 1 base, with 8 bases left in between. The CDR3 is made up of 14 amino acids. From germline, CDR1 is SGHRS and CDR2 YFSETQ. The rearrangement uses TRBV5-1 and TRBJ2-7; D is unresolved. What was sequenced was PBMCs or a T cell subset sorted from them (not recorded which). The receptor was derived from an adult woman who had mild COVID-19 (a few samples of this study predate the infection). Cell type and time point are not known. CDR3 amino acids: CASSLALSSYEQYF. CDR3 in DNA: TGCGCCAGCAGCTTGGCGCTGTCTTCCTACGAGCAGTACTTC.